The clone carrying this T cell receptor (beta chain) appeared many times. As yet, its antigen is unknown. The CDR3 has 16 amino acids. Per the germline V gene, CDR1 is SGHVS and CDR2 is FQNEAQ. After removal of 5 bases from V and 5 bases from J, the junction contained 11 bases not matched to a gene. Time point noted: persistent/refractory GD, antithyroid drugs over 5 years with positive TRAb. PBMC RNA was the source of the TCR library. This specimen belongs to a study of regulatory T cells in long-lasting Graves disease. Study in general: Patients met the persistent Graves' disease definition after over 5 years of antithyroid drugs with positive TSH receptor antibodies. Whole-study findings and limits: More public clonotypes were shared by persistent patients (under 3,000) than by new patients (roughly 1,000). Graves' patients with persistent disease showed TCR diversity lower than patients newly diagnosed. Persistent disease was associated with favored TRBV28 usage and with favored use of TRBJ1-2 and TRBJ2-5.

Assembly of TCR beta libraries relied on iRepertoire HTBI primers together with Arm-PCR of CDR3 regions. TCRdb ran MiXCR on the multiplex PCR reads and lists one entry per CDR3 protein. The sample gives fewer than 600,000 distinct CDR3 sequences, about 20% of which show up once; less than 15% is in the top ten. The source was peripheral blood mononuclear cells (PBMCs), collected when the disease was refractory, from a patient treated with antithyroid drugs. This chain joins TRBV7-8 and TRBJ2-5; the match to TRBD2 covers 10 bases. The clonotype comes from a female donor with Graves disease. DNA for the CDR3: TGTGCCAGCAGCCAAAAAGCGGGAGGGCTTGAGGAGACCCAGTACTTC. It codes for CASSQKAGGLEETQYF.